These T cell receptor beta chains were read from a single sample in a study of T cell responses to AZD1222 COVID-19 vaccine. Here immunoSEQ multiplex PCR was the method, and the copy in TCRdb shows in-frame clones only, minus some. The data hold over 110,000 clones, with under 90% observed a single time. The sequenced sample was peripheral blood, obtained 28 days after the second AZD1222 dose. These TCRs come from an adult who received the AZD1222 COVID-19 vaccine. CDR3s leave out the opening cysteine and the closing phenylalanine or tryptophan.

TRBJ1-5	TRBV6-1	ASSEARTTPQH
TRBJ2-5	TRBV13	ASSAGGRETQY
TRBJ2-1	TRBV28	ASSFGLARDNEQF
TRBJ1-4	TRBV28	ASSLLPGGEKLF
TRBJ2-7	TRBV7-2	ASSLTGPSYEQY
TRBJ2-3	TRBV2	ASSEEGFTNTQY
TRBJ2-5	TRBV4-2	ASSITGGGETQY
TRBJ1-1	TRBV3-1/TRBV3-2	ASSQGWGAAEAF
TRBJ1-4	TRBV7-9	ASSLGWTVDEKLF
TRBJ2-2	TRBV5-8	ASNWPGLNTGELF
TRBJ2-5	TRBV3-1/TRBV3-2	ASSQPGQPEETQY
TRBJ2-5	TRBV18	ASSPDSQETQY
TRBJ2-1	TRBV7-3	ASSLSRLTSEDNEQF
TRBJ2-1	TRBV6-5	ASSYGGDYNEQF
TRBJ2-2	TRBV6-4	ASRRATNTGELF
TRBJ1-1	TRBV5-1	ASGPGQGNTEAF
TRBJ2-5	TRBV5-6	ASSPRRAGWAQETQY
TRBJ1-6	TRBV5-4	ASSLRRTRNNNSPLH
TRBJ1-3	TRBV5-5	ASSPSTRSSGNTIY
TRBJ1-3	TRBV10-1	ASSRDGNSGNTIY
TRBJ1-1	TRBV3-1/TRBV3-2	ASSQGQGEAF
TRBJ1-2	TRBV6-2/TRBV6-3	ASSYNDRVQYYT
TRBJ2-1	TRBV29-1	SVEWEGPSLVVPYNEQF
TRBJ1-2	TRBV10-2	ASSESGQLIYGYT
TRBJ2-1	TRBV19	ASSRGAPGGNEQF
TRBJ1-2	TRBV7-9	ASSLKSQDGYT
TRBJ2-7	TRBV10-1	ASSVTGAEQY
TRBJ2-7	TRBV18	ASSPVAGGALEQY
TRBJ2-5	TRBV11-3	ASKASGDQETQY
TRBJ1-5	TRBV7-8	ASSYPAGAFNQPQH
TRBJ1-5	TRBV3-1/TRBV3-2	ASSQVRDSNQPQH
TRBJ1-6	TRBV11-2	ASSLGGDYSPLH
TRBJ2-2	TRBV28	ASRGGAERYTGELF
TRBJ1-5	TRBV6-2/TRBV6-3	ASSYYQTGNQPQH
TRBJ1-1	TRBV12-3/TRBV12-4	ASSPPGRTEAF
TRBJ1-1	TRBV29-1	SVMNTEAF
TRBJ1-6	TRBV9	ASSVVGMDSPLH
TRBJ1-4	TRBV3-1/TRBV3-2	ASSQVGQTTNEKLF
TRBJ2-3	TRBV30	AWSVHGGGADTQY
TRBJ1-2	TRBV6-5	ASGTANYGYT
TRBJ1-5	TRBV5-1	ASSLTGSPIAEPQH
TRBJ1-2	TRBV28	ASSFQASSIYGYT
TRBJ1-6	TRBV7-9	ASGPQGYNSPLH
TRBJ2-3	TRBV6-5	ASQRGGITDTQY
TRBJ1-5	TRBV27	ASSLFGQGNMGQPQH
TRBJ2-5	TRBV28	ASSLVQGWQETQY
TRBJ1-6	TRBV30	AWSGTTGINSPLH
TRBJ1-1	TRBV13	ASSPRQGEAF
TRBJ1-3	TRBV28	ASSSTGYGSGNTIY
TRBJ1-2	TRBV18	ASSPSGRGDGYT
TRBJ1-1	TRBV19	ASTVQGLGTEAF
TRBJ1-1	TRBV27	ASSFGQGAVPTEAF
TRBJ2-3	TRBV7-3	ASSPPPGGTDTQY
TRBJ1-3	TRBV6-5	ASRDYPGNTIY
TRBJ2-1	TRBV7-9	ASSPPFRDPRGNEQF
TRBJ1-2	TRBV19	ASSFRTYGYT
TRBJ1-5	TRBV3-1/TRBV3-2	ASSQGDSNQPQH
TRBJ2-7	TRBV5-1	ASSQGQGINEQY
TRBJ2-7	TRBV27	ASSSVIGQVYEQY
TRBJ2-2	TRBV10-3	AITLDRNTGELF